This T cell receptor beta chain was observed in a study of blood T cell repertoires in COVID-19. Here immunoSEQ multiplex PCR was the method, and the copy in TCRdb shows in-frame clones only, minus some. The table records about 210,000 clones, roughly 77% of them present only once. Participants were aged about 18 to 100 years from approximately 25 US areas. Grouping used clinical history reported by participants in a survey and questionnaire. Recovery among Cohort 3 donors was established by two negative PCRs, clearance, or symptom resolution. V lost 2 bases and J 2 bases, leaving 6 bases between the germline ends. Germline V CDR1 and CDR2: KGHSH, LQKENI. The CDR3 consists of 13 residues. On this clone: Other DNA sequences in this sample translate to the same CDR3.

The rearrangement links TRBV18 to TRBJ1-1, with D hard to call. What was sequenced was PBMCs or T cells enriched from blood (not recorded which). This receptor was taken from a man between 35 and 55 years old who had recovered from COVID-19. CDR3 bases: TGTGCCAGCTCACCAGTTAGAAACACTGAAGCTTTCTTT. Protein sequence: CASSPVRNTEAFF.